Below are 9 T cell receptor beta chains sequenced from a single sample in a study of T cell clonotyping in hematopoietic cell transplantation. Assay: immunoSEQ multiplex PCR; the TCRdb copy retains only in-frame clones and omits some. The sample shows approximately 10,000 clones, under 55% of them seen only once. Sequences were derived from PBMCs, sampled 30 days after allogeneic stem cell transplant. These receptors all stem from a male patient in his fifties who had an allogeneic stem cell transplant from an unrelated donor, so the T cells may come from the graft donor. Some clones in this sample may be carry-over from other donors' samples.

The CDR3 sequence is CASQKGTHF. The CDR3 region has the DNA TGTGCCAGCCAAAAGGGCACGCATTTT. This sequence joins TRBV6-8 and TRBJ1-5; the D is unclear. The germline V and J ends were trimmed by 8 bases and 15 bases, with 11 bases remaining between them. CDR3 length equals 9 residues. CDR1 and CDR2 from the germline V gene are MNHGY and SAAAGT.

The chain has TRBV6-5 and TRBJ1-6; no clear D gene. Germline assignment: CDR1 MNHEY and CDR2 SVGAGI. The CDR3 length is 15 residues. V dropped 6 bases and J dropped 8 bases, with 17 bases sitting between them. CDR3 region: CASSRLPENYSPLHF. The CDR3, as DNA: TGTGCCAGCAGCCGCCTTCCGGAGAATTATTCACCCCTCCACTTT.

This clone was seen just once. The chain employs TRBV4-3 and TRBJ1-1; a weak D match, TRBD1 (5 bases). V lost 0 bases and J 5 bases, leaving 13 bases between the germline ends. Germline V gene sequence: CDR1 LGHNA, CDR2 YSLEER. The CDR3 length is 15 residues. The CDR3 nucleotides read TGCGCCAGCAGCCAAGATACAGGATGGGGGACTGAAGCTTTCTTT. It codes for CASSQDTGWGTEAFF.

Only a few counts were recorded for this clone. This chain connects TRBV9 to TRBJ2-7; TRBD1 matches at 7 bases. V lost 4 bases and J lost 1; bases outside the gene matches: 8. Germline assignment: CDR1 SGDLS and CDR2 YYNGEE. This CDR3 has 15 amino acids. This CDR3 reads CASSPTGTVSYEQYF. For the CDR3, the DNA is TGTGCCAGCAGCCCGACAGGGACCGTTTCCTACGAGCAGTACTTC.

The V and J genes are TRBV27 and TRBJ2-7, with TRBD2 as a possible D gene (5 bases). The germline gives CDR1 MNHEY, CDR2 SMNVEV (reference sequence). The CDR3 spans 12 residues. V gave up 7 bases and J gave up 4 bases, with 11 bases separating them. In nucleotides, the CDR3 is TGTGCCAGCACCGACTATAGGTACGAGCAGTACTTC. This gives the protein CASTDYRYEQYF.

This chain uses TRBV29-1 with TRBJ2-5; D is undetermined. The ends were cut back, 2 bases at V and 7 bases at J, with 14 bases in the middle. The CDR3 consists of 13 residues. Per germline, CDR1 SQVTM and CDR2 ANQGSEA. CDR3: CSVEHRILRTQYF. CDR3 DNA sequence: TGCAGCGTTGAACATCGAATTCTCCGGACCCAGTACTTC.

A few counts support this clone. V gene TRBV30 combines with J gene TRBJ2-7; 11 bases are a match to TRBD1. Trimming took 5 bases from V and 5 from J; bases not matched to a gene: 5. CDR3 length equals 13 residues. Germline-derived CDR1 and CDR2 are GTSNPN and SVGIG (reference sequence). The CDR3 coding sequence is TGTGCCTGGGCCCGGGACAGGGGGGACGAGCAGTACTTC. Translated: CAWARDRGDEQYF.

This chain connects TRBV11-2 to TRBJ2-7; no firm D call. The germline CDR1 and CDR2 sequences are SGHAT and FQNNGV. The V and J ends lost 1 base and 0 bases respectively, with 4 bases between them. This CDR3 is 13 amino acids long. The CDR3 nucleotides read TGTGCCAGCAGCTTAGGCTCCTCCTACGAGCAGTACTTC. Protein sequence: CASSLGSSYEQYF. The full variable domain, with the rest looked up from reference TRBV11-2 and TRBJ2-7, is EAGVAQSPRYKIIEKRQSVAFWCNPISGHATLYWYQQILGQGPKLLIQFQNNGVVDDSQLPKDRFSAERLKGVDSTLKIQPAKLEDSAVYLCASSLGSSYEQYFGPGTRLTVT.

The V call is TRBV10-3, the J call TRBJ1-3; 7 positions agree with TRBD1. Losses at the gene ends were 11 bases for V and 0 bases for J; bases not matched to a gene: 7. This CDR3 contains 14 residues. Germline CDR1 is ENHRY and CDR2 is SYGVKD. The CDR3 nucleotides read TGTGCCTCACAGGGGTTTGACTCTGGAAACACCATATATTTT. Its translation is CASQGFDSGNTIYF.